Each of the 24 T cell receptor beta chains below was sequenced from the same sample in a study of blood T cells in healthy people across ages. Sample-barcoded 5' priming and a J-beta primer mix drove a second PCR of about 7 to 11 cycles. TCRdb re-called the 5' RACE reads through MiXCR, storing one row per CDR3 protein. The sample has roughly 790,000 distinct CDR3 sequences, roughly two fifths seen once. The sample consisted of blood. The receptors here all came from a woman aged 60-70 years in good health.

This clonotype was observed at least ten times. CDR3 in amino acids: CASSVVGTRVSNEQFF. The CDR3 DNA sequence: TGTGCCAGCAGCGTAGTGGGGACTAGGGTTAGTAATGAGCAGTTCTTC. The rearrangement links TRBV9 to TRBJ2-1; TRBD2 agrees at 8 bases. Germline-derived CDR1 and CDR2 are SGDLS and YYNGEE. The V gene end was trimmed by 0 bases and the J gene end by 7 bases; junction bases not matched to a gene: 9. The CDR3 is 16 amino acids.

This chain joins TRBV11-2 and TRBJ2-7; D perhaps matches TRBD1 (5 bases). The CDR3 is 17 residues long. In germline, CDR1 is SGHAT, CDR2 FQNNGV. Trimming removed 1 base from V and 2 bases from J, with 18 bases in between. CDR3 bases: TGTGCCAGCAGCTTAGTTGTCCCTTTGGACAAACCCTACGAGCAGTACTTC. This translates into CASSLVVPLDKPYEQYF.

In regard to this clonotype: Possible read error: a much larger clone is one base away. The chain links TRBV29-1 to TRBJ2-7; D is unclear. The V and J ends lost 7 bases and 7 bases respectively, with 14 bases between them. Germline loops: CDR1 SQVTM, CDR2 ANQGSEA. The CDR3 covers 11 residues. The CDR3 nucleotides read TGCAGCGAGACACGGAACAGTGAGCAGTACTTC. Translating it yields CSETRNSEQYF.

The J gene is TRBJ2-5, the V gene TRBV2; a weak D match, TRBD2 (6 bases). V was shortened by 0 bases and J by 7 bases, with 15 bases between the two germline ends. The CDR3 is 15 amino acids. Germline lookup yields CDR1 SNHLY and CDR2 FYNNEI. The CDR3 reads CASSEARTGEGTQYF. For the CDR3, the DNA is TGTGCCAGCAGTGAAGCGAGGACGGGGGAAGGGACCCAGTACTTC.

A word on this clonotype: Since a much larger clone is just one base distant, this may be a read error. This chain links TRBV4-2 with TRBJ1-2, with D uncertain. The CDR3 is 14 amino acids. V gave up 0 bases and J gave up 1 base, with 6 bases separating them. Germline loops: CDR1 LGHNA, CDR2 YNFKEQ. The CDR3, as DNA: TGTGCCAGCAGCCAAGACGGGATTAACTATGGCTACACCTTC. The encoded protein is CASSQDGINYGYTF.

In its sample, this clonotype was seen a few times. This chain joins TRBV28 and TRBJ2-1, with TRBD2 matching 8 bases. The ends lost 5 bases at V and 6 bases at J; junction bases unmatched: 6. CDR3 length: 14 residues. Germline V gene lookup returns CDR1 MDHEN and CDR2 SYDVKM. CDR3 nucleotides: TGTGCCAGCAGTCCAGCGGGAGTTCTCAATGAGCAGTTCTTC. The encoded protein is CASSPAGVLNEQFF. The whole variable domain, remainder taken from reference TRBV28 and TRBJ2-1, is DVKVTQSSRYLVKRTGEKVFLECVQDMDHENMFWYRQDPGLGLRLIYFSYDVKMKEKGDIPEGYSVSREKKERFSLILESASTNQTSMYLCASSPAGVLNEQFFGPGTRLTVL.

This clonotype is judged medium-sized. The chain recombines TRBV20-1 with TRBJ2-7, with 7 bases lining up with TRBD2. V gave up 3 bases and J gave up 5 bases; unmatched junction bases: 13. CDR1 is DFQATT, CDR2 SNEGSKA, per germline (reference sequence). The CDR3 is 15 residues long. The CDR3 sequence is CSASPPGGSFDEQYF. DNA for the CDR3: TGCAGTGCTAGCCCCCCCGGGGGGAGTTTTGACGAGCAGTACTTC.

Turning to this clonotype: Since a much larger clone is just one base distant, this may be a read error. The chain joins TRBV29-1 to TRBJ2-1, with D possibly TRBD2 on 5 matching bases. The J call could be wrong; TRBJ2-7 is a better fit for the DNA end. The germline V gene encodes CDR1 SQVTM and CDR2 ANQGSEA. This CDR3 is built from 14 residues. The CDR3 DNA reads TGCAGCGTTGAAGGCCGCGGAGGTCGTAATGAGCAGTACTTC. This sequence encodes CSVEGRGGRNEQYF.

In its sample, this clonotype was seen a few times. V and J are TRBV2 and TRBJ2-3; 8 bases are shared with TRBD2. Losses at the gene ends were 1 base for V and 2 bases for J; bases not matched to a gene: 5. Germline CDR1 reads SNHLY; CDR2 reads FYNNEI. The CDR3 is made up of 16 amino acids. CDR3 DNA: TGTGCCAGCAGTGAAGGCAAGCGGGGGTCCACAGATACGCAGTATTTT. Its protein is CASSEGKRGSTDTQYF.

CDR3 in DNA: TGTGCCAGCAGGGTCCCTGGGGCCAACGTCCTGACTTTC. Residues: CASRVPGANVLTF. The rearrangement uses TRBV28 and TRBJ2-6, with D hard to call. The germline gives CDR1 MDHEN, CDR2 SYDVKM. This CDR3 spans 13 amino acids. V lost 6 bases and J lost 2, with 5 bases in between.

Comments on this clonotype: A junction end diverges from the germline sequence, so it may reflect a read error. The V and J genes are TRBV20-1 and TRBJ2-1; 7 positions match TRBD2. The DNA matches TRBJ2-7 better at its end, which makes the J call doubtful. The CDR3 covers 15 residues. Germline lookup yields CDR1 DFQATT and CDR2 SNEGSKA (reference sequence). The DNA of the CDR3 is TGCGGTGCTAGGGCGCGGGGGAGCTCCTACAATGAGCAGTACTTC. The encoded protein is CGARARGSSYNEQYF.

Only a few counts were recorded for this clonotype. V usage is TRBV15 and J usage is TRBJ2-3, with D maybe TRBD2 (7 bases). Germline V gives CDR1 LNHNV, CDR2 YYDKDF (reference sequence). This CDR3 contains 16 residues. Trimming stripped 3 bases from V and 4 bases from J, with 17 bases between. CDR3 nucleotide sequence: TGTGCCACCAGCAGGCCCCTAGGGGAGGGGGCAGATACGCAGTATTTT. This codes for CATSRPLGEGADTQYF.

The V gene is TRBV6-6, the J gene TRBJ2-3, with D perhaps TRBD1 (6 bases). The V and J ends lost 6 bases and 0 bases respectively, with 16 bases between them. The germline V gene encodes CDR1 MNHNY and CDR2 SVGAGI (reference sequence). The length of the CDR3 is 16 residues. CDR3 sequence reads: CASRQGWRFSTDTQYF. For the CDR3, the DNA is TGTGCCAGCAGACAGGGCTGGAGGTTTAGCACAGATACGCAGTATTTT.

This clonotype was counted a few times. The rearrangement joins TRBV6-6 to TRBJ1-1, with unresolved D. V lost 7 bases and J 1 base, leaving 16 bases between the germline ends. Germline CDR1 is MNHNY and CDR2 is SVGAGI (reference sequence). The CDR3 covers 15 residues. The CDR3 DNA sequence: TGTGCCAGCACCGATCTGGGTTCAGGGAACACTGAAGCTTTCTTT. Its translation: CASTDLGSGNTEAFF.

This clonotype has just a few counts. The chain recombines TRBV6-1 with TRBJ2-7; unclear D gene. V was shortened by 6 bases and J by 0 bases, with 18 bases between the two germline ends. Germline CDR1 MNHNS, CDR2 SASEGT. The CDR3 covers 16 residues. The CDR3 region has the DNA TGTGCCAGCAGCGCCTTTCCTTCCGGCTCCTCCTACGAGCAGTACTTC. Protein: CASSAFPSGSSYEQYF.

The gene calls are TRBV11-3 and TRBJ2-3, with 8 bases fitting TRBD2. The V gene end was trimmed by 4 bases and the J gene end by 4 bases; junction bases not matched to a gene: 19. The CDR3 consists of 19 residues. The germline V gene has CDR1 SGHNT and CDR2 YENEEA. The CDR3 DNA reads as TGTGCCAGCAGCTCACATCCCGTCACCGAGCGGGAGCGGGCAGATACGCAGTATTTT. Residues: CASSSHPVTERERADTQYF.

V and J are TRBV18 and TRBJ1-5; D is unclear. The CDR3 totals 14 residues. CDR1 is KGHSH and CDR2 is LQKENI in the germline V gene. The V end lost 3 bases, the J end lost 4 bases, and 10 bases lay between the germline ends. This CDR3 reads CASSPDGINQPQHF. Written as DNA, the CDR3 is TGTGCCAGCTCACCGGACGGAATTAATCAGCCCCAGCATTTT.

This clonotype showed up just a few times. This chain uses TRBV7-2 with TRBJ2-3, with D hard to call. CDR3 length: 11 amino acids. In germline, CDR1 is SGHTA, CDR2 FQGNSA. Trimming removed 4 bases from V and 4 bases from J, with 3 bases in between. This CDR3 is CASSWSDTQYF. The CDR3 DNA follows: TGTGCCAGCAGCTGGTCAGATACGCAGTATTTT.

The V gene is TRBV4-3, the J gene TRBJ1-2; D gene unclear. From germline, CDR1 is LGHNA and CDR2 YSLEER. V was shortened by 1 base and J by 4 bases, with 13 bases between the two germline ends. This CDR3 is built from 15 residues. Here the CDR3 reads CASSQVRNRGYGYTF. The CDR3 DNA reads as TGCGCCAGCAGCCAAGTTAGGAATCGAGGCTATGGCTACACCTTC.

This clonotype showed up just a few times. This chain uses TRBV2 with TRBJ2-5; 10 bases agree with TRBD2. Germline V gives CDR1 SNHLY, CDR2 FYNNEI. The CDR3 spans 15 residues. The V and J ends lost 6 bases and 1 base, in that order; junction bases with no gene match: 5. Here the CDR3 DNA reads TGTGCCAGCAGACCCACTAGCGGGGTCCAAGAGACCCAGTACTTC. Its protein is CASRPTSGVQETQYF. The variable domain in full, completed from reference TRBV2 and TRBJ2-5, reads EPEVTQTPSHQVTQMGQEVILRCVPISNHLYFYWYRQILGQKVEFLVSFYNNEISEKSEIFDDQFSVERPDGSNFTLKIRSTKLEDSAMYFCASRPTSGVQETQYFGPGTRLLVL.

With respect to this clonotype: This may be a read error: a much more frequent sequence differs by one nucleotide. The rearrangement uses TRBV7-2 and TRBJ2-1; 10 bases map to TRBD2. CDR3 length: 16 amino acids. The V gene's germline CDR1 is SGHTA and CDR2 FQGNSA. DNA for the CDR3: TGTGCCAGCAGCCTCCGCCCAGCGGGGGGGCAGGATGAGAAGTTCTTC. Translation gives CASSLRPAGGQDEKFF.

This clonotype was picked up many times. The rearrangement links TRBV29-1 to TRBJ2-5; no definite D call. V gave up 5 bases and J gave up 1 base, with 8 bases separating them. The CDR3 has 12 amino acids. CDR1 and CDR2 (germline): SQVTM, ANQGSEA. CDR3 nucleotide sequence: TGCAGCGTTATCGGGCTCCAAGAGACCCAGTACTTC. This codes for CSVIGLQETQYF.

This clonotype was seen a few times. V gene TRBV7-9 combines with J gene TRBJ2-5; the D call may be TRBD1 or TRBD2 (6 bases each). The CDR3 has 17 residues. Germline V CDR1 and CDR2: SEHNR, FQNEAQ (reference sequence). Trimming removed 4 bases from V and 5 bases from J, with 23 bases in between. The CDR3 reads CASSSNLKQGLWETQYF. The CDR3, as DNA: TGTGCCAGCAGCTCCAACCTCAAACAGGGACTTTGGGAGACCCAGTACTTC.

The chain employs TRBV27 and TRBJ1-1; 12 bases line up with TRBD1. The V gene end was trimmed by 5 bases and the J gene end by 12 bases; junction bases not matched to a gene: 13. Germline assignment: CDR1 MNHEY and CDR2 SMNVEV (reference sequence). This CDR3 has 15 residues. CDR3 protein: CASSRDRGPNNMSFF. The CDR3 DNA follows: TGTGCCAGCAGTCGGGACAGGGGGCCAAATAACATGTCTTTCTTT.